This record covers a single TCR beta chain. Its antigen is not identified. The data are from a study of T cells after posttransplantation cyclophosphamide. Regarding the study as a whole: Donor-recipient repertoire similarity was low at 1-2 months, rising over year one. After PTCy, TRB diversity resembled that of CNI/methotrexate controls. Tissue-infiltrating T cells from skin or gut overlapped little with blood T cells.

The related graft donor's blood sample was taken on the day of bone marrow donation. TCRdb's table, derived via immunoSEQ multiplex PCR, lists solely in-frame clones and lacks some. This table has some 66,000 clones, 93% appearing once. This clonotype originated in a woman younger than 45 in good health and a related stem cell transplant donor. Sequencing was carried out using PBMCs.

CDR3 DNA sequence: TGTGCCAGCAGCCAGGGACAGGGCGGAGGCTACTATGGCTACACCTTC. This codes for CASSQGQGGGYYGYTF. The chain carries TRBV14 and TRBJ1-2, with 9 bases lining up with TRBD1. Unmatched junction bases numbered 8, after V lost 3 bases and J lost 3 bases. CDR3 size: 16 residues. Germline CDR1 and CDR2: SGHDN and FVKESK.